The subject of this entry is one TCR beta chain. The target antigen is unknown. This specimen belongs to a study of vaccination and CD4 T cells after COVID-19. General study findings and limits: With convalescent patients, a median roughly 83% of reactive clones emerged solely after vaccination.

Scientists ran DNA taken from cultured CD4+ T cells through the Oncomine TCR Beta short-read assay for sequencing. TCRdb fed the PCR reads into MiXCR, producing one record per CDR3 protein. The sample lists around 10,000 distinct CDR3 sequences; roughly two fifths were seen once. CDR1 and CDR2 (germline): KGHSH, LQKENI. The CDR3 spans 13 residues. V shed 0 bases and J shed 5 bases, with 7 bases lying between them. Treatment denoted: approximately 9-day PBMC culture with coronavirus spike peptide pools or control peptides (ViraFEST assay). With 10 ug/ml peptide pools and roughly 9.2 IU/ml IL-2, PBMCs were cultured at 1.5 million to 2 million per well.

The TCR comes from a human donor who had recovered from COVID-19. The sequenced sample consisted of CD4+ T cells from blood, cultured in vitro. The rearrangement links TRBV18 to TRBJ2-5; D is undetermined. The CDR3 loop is CASSPPMRETQYF. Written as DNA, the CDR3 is TGTGCCAGCTCACCACCGATGCGGGAGACCCAGTACTTC.